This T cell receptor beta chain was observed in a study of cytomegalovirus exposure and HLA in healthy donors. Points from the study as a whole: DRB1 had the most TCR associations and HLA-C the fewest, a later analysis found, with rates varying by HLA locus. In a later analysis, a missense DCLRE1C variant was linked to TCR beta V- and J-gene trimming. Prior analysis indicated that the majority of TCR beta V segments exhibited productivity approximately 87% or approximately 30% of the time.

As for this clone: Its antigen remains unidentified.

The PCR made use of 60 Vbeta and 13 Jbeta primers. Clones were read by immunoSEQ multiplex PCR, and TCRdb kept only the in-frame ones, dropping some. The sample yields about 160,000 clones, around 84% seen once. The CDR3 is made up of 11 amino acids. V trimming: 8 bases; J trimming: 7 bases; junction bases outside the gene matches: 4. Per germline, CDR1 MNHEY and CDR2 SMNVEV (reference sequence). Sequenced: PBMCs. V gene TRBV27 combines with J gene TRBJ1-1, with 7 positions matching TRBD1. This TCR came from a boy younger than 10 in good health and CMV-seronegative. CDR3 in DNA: TGTGCCAGCTGGGGACAGCGTGAAGCTTTCTTT. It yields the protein CASWGQREAFF.